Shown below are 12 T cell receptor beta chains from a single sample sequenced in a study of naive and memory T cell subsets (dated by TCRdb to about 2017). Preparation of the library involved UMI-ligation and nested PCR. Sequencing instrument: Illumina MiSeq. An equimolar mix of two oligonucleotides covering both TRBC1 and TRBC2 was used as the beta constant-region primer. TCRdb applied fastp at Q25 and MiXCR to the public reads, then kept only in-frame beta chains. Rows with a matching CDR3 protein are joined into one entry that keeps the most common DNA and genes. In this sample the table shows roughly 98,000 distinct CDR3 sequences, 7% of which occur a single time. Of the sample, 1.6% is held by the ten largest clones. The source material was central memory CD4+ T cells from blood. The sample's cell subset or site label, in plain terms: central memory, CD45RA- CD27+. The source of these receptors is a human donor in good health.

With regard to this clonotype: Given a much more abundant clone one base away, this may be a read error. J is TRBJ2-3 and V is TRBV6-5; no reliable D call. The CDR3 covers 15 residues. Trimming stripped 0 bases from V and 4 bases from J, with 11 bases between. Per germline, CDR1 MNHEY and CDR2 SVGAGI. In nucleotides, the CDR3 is TGTGCCAGCAGTTACTCGACATGCGGCTCAGATACGCAGTATTTT. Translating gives CASSYSTCGSDTQYF.

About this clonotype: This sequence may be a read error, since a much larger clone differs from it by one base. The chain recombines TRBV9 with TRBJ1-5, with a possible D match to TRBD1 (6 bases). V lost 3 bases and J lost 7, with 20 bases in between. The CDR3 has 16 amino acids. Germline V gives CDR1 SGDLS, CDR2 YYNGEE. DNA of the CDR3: TGTGCCAGCAGCGCCGGGGGCACCACAGGAGGGCAGCCCCAGCATTTT. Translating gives CASSAGGTTGGQPQHF.

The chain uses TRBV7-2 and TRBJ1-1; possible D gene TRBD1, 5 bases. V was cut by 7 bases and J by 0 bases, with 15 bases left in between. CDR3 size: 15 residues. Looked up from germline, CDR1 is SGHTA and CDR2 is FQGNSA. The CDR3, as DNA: TGTGCCAGCACAAGACCGGGACGGATGAACACTGAAGCTTTCTTT. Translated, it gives CASTRPGRMNTEAFF.

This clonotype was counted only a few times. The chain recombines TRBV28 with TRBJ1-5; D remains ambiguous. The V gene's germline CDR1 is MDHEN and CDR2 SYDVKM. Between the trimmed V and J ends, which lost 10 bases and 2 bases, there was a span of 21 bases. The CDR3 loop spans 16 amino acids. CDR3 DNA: TGTGCCACCCACTGGGCCTCCCCAGGAGGCAATCAGCCCCAGCATTTT. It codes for CATHWASPGGNQPQHF. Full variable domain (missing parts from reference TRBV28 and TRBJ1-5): DVKVTQSSRYLVKRTGEKVFLECVQDMDHENMFWYRQDPGLGLRLIYFSYDVKMKEKGDIPEGYSVSREKKERFSLILESASTNQTSMYLCATHWASPGGNQPQHFGDGTRLSIL.

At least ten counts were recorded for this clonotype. The CDR3 is CASSQEGGPTQAKAFF. CDR3 DNA sequence: TGTGCCAGCAGCCAAGAAGGTGGGCCGACACAGGCGAAAGCTTTCTTT. The genes are TRBV3-1 and TRBJ1-1; D possibly corresponds to TRBD1 (5 bases). Looked up from germline, CDR1 is LGHDT and CDR2 is YNNKEL (reference sequence). The V end lost 0 bases, the J end lost 9 bases, and 20 bases lay between the germline ends. The length of the CDR3 is 16 residues.

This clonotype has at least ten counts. CDR3 bases: TGTGCCAGCAGCTTCCGGTGGGACCGCATACAAAATGAGCAGTTCTTC. It codes for CASSFRWDRIQNEQFF. The rearrangement uses TRBV7-2 and TRBJ2-1, with D perhaps given as TRBD1 or TRBD2 (5 bases each). This CDR3 has 16 amino acids. Trimming stripped 3 bases from V and 7 bases from J, with 19 bases between. The germline CDR1 and CDR2 sequences are SGHTA and FQGNSA.

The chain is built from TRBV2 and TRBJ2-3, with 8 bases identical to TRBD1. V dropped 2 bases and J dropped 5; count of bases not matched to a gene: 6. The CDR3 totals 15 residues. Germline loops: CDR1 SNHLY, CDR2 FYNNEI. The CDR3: CASSERQGAVDTQYF. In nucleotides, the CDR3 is TGTGCCAGCAGTGAACGGCAGGGGGCCGTAGATACGCAGTATTTT.

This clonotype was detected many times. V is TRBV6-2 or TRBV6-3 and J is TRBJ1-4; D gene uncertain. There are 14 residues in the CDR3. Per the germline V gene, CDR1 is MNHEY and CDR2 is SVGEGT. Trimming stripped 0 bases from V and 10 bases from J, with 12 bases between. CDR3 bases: TGTGCCAGCAGTTACTCGTCAGGTTACGGAAAACTGTTTTTT. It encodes CASSYSSGYGKLFF.

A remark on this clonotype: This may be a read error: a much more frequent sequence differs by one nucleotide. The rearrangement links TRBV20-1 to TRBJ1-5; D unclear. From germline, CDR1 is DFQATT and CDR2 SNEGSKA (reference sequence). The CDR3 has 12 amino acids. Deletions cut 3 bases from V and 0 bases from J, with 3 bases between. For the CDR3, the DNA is TGCAGTGCTAGCGGTAGCAATCAGCCCCAGCATTTT. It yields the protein CSASGSNQPQHF.

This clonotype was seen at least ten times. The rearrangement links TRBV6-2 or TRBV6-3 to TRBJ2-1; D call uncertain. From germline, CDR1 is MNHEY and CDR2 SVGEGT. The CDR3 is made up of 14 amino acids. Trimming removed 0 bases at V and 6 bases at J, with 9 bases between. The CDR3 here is CASSYSLSINEQFF. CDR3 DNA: TGTGCCAGCAGTTACTCGCTCTCTATCAATGAGCAGTTCTTC.

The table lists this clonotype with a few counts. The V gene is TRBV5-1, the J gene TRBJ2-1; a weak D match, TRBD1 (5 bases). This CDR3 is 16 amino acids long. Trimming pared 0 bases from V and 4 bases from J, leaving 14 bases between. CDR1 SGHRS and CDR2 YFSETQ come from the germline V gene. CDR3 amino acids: CASSLAAQATYNEQFF. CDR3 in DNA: TGCGCCAGCAGCTTGGCCGCACAGGCTACTTACAATGAGCAGTTCTTC. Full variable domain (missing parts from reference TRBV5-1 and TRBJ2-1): KAGVTQTPRYLIKTRGQQVTLSCSPISGHRSVSWYQQTPGQGLQFLFEYFSETQRNKGNFPGRFSGRQFSNSRSEMNVSTLELGDSALYLCASSLAAQATYNEQFFGPGTRLTVL.

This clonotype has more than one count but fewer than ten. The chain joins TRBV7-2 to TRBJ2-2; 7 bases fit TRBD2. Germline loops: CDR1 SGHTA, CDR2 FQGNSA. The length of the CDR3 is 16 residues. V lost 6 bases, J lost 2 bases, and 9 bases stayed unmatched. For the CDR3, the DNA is TGTGCCAGCAGTACGGGAGGAACCGCTAACACCGGGGAGCTGTTTTTT. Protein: CASSTGGTANTGELFF.